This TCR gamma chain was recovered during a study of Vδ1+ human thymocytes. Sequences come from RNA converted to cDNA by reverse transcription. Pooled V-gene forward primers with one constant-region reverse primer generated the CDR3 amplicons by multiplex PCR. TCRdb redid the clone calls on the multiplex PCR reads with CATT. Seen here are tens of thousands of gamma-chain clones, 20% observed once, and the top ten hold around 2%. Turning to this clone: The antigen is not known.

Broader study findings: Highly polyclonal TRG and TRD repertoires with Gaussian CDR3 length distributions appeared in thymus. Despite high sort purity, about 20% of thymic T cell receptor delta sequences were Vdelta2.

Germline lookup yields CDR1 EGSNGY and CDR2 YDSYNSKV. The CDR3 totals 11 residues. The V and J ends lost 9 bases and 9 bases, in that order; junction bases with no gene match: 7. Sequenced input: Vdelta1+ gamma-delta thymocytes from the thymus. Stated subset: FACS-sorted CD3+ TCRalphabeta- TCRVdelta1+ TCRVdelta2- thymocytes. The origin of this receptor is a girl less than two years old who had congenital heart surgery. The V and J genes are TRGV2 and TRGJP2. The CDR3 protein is CATPFNWIKTF. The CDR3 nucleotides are TGTGCCACCCCCTTTAATTGGATCAAGACGTTT.